This is a list of T cell receptor beta chains from one sample in a study of blood T cell repertoires in COVID-19. Produced via immunoSEQ multiplex PCR; TCRdb's table is partial and in-frame only. The sample has a few hundred thousand clones, about four fifths seen once. The source material was peripheral blood. The origin of the receptors is a man aged 25-45 years who had recovered from COVID-19. The CDR3 runs from the conserved cysteine through the conserved F or W. D genes are given only for firm matches. Not every row has a clone size; where given, it reads once, few, many or a size class.

>TRBD1|13|.|TRBV13|TRBJ1-3
TGTGCCAGCAGCCTACAGGGGGCACACACCATATATTTT
CASSLQGAHTIYF
>TRBD1|17|.|TRBV5-1|TRBJ2-6
TGCGCCAGCAGCTGGGACAGGGGGCAGTCTGGGGCCAACGTCCTGACTTTC
CASSWDRGQSGANVLTF
>.|14|.|TRBV6-6|TRBJ2-7
TGTGCCAGCAGCTACGGACAGAGCTCCTACGAGCAGTACTTC
CASSYGQSSYEQYF
>TRBD1|20|once|TRBV9|TRBJ2-1
TGTGCCAGCAGCGACCCTAGGACAGCCAGGGGGTCGAGTCTGTACAATGAGCAGTTCTTC
CASSDPRTARGSSLYNEQFF
>TRBD2|14|once|TRBV3-1/TRBV3-2|TRBJ2-1
TGTGCCAGCATAGGCGGGGGGGCCGGGAATGAGCAGTTCTTC
CASIGGGAGNEQFF
>.|16|few|TRBV4-1|TRBJ1-3
TGCGCCAGCAGCCAAGATGGAGGGGCAGCTGGAAACACCATATATTTT
CASSQDGGAAGNTIYF
>TRBD1|13|.|TRBV2|TRBJ1-2
TGTGCCAGCCGACAGGGGGCAAACTATGGCTACACCTTC
CASRQGANYGYTF
>.|14|.|TRBV2|TRBJ2-7
TGTGCCAGCAGCGACAGCAATAGCTCCTACGAGCAGTACTTC
CASSDSNSSYEQYF
>TRBD2|15|.|TRBV6-5|TRBJ2-5
TGTGCCGCCGCGCAGCTGGGAGGGACCCAAGAGACCCAGTACTTC
CAAAQLGGTQETQYF
>.|13|.|TRBV7-9|TRBJ2-1
TGTGCCAGCAGCCCTGCCTCTGAGTTAAAACAGTTCTTC
CASSPASELKQFF
>.|13|.|TRBV19|TRBJ2-6
TGTGCCAGTAGCTCCTCTGGGGCCAACGTCCTGACTTTC
CASSSSGANVLTF
>.|12|.|TRBV10-2|TRBJ2-7
TGCGCCAGCAGTAAGAGCTCCTACGAGCAGTACTTC
CASSKSSYEQYF
>.|15|.|TRBV7-2|TRBJ2-2
TGTGCCAGCAGCTTGCGGGATTCTAACACCGGGGAGCTGTTTTTT
CASSLRDSNTGELFF
>TRBD1|12|.|TRBV10-3|TRBJ2-1
TGTGCCATCAGGGGGGACAGCAATGAGCAGTTCTTC
CAIRGDSNEQFF
>.|14|.|TRBV2|TRBJ2-1
TGTGCCAGCAACCTCGGTCCGGAGAAGAATGAGCAGTTCTTC
CASNLGPEKNEQFF
>.|14|.|TRBV6-5|TRBJ2-1
TGTGCCAGCAGGGAGGAGGGCTCCTACAATGAGCAGTTCTTC
CASREEGSYNEQFF
>.|15|.|TRBV4-1|TRBJ2-7
TGCGCCAGCAGCCAGGGCGAAACGGGGGTATACGAGCAGTACTTC
CASSQGETGVYEQYF
>TRBD1|12|.|TRBV6-5|TRBJ1-6
TGTGCCAGCACCCGGGACAGGGGGCTGCAGGACTTT
CASTRDRGLQDF
>TRBD2|15|.|TRBV7-3|TRBJ2-7
TGTGCCAGCAGCGCTACTAGCGGGGGGGCTGCCGAGCAGTACTTC
CASSATSGGAAEQYF
>.|14|.|TRBV9|TRBJ1-1
TGTGCCAGCAGCGGATACGGGGGAACGACTGAAGCTTTCTTT
CASSGYGGTTEAFF
>.|16|.|TRBV7-3|TRBJ2-1
TGTGCCAGCAGCTTGACGGACGGGTTTAGGGGCGATGAGCAGTTCTTC
CASSLTDGFRGDEQFF
>.|13|.|TRBV18|TRBJ2-5
TGTGCCAGTACCCGATCGGGACAAGAGACCCAGTACTTC
CASTRSGQETQYF
>.|14|.|TRBV19|TRBJ1-4
TGTGCCAGCCGCCGGACGGGGGTAAATGAAAAACTGTTTTTT
CASRRTGVNEKLFF
>.|12|.|TRBV9|TRBJ1-1
TGTGCCAGCAGCGCGGGAGGGTCTGAAGCTTTCTTT
CASSAGGSEAFF
>TRBD1|16|.|TRBV6-1|TRBJ1-5
TGTGCCAGCAGTGAGGGGACAGGAGAGGGAGGCCAGCCCCAGCATTTT
CASSEGTGEGGQPQHF
>.|14|.|TRBV5-1|TRBJ2-7
TGCGCCAGCAGCAACGGGCGGCCGGGATACGAGCAGTACTTC
CASSNGRPGYEQYF
>.|13|.|TRBV7-9|TRBJ2-1
TGTGCCAGTAACCGGGACAAGGCACGGGAGCAGTTCTTC
CASNRDKAREQFF
>.|14|.|TRBV5-1|TRBJ2-7
TGCGCCAGCAGCCTCCGGACAGACTCCTACGAGCAGTACTTC
CASSLRTDSYEQYF
>TRBD1|16|.|TRBV7-2|TRBJ1-1
TGTGCCAGCAGCTCGGATTGGGGACAGGGGGCCCCTGAAGCTTTCTTT
CASSSDWGQGAPEAFF
>.|17|.|TRBV7-8|TRBJ1-2
TGTGCCAGCAGCTTTATGACGGGAGGTCTGACTAACTATGGCTACACCTTC
CASSFMTGGLTNYGYTF
>TRBD1|13|.|TRBV10-2|TRBJ2-1
TGCGCCAGCAACGGACAGGGTTCGGGTGAGCAGTTCTTC
CASNGQGSGEQFF
>TRBD2|16|.|TRBV7-2|TRBJ2-3
TGTGCCAGCAGCGACCAGCGGGGGGGCCACACAGATACGCAGTATTTT
CASSDQRGGHTDTQYF
>.|12|.|TRBV12-5|TRBJ1-1
TGTGCTAGTGGTTTGAGAGGAACTGAAGCTTTCTTT
CASGLRGTEAFF
>.|16|.|TRBV2|TRBJ2-3
TGTGCCAGCAGCACAGGTGTGGGGGCCGTCACAGATACGCAGTATTTT
CASSTGVGAVTDTQYF
>TRBD1|15|.|TRBV11-2|TRBJ1-6
TGTGCCAGCGGAAGAATGGGACAGACGAATTCACCCCTCCACTTT
CASGRMGQTNSPLHF
>TRBD2|16|.|TRBV7-2|TRBJ2-1
TGTGCCAGCAGCGCTACGACTAGCGGTCTGTGGAATGAGCAGTTCTTC
CASSATTSGLWNEQFF
>TRBD1|14|few|TRBV5-4|TRBJ1-1
TGTGCCAGCAGCTTGAGGGGGCGTGGCACTGAAGCTTTCTTT
CASSLRGRGTEAFF
>.|14|.|TRBV7-2|TRBJ2-5
TGTGCCAGCAGCGCGAGTACTTTTGATGAGACCCAGTACTTC
CASSASTFDETQYF
>.|13|.|TRBV6-6|TRBJ1-1
TGTGCCAGCAGTTTTACAGTGAACACTGAAGCTTTCTTT
CASSFTVNTEAFF
>.|13|.|TRBV28|TRBJ1-4
TGTGCCAGCATCTCAGCAACTAATGAAAAACTGTTTTTT
CASISATNEKLFF
>TRBD1|16|.|TRBV4-1|TRBJ1-1
TGCGCCAGCAGCCAAGATTTAGCCAGGGGGCGGACTGAAGCTTTCTTT
CASSQDLARGRTEAFF
>TRBD1|14|.|TRBV4-1|TRBJ2-7
TGCGCCAGCAGCCAAGGGACAGGGACCTACGAGCAGTACTTC
CASSQGTGTYEQYF
>.|13|.|TRBV27|TRBJ1-5
TGTGCCAGCAGTTCCAGGGTGAATCAGCCCCAGCATTTT
CASSSRVNQPQHF
>TRBD1|16|.|TRBV24-1|TRBJ2-3
TGTGCCACCAGTGATCCGGGACAGGGGGGGACAGATACGCAGTATTTT
CATSDPGQGGTDTQYF
>TRBD2|12|.|TRBV5-4|TRBJ2-3
TGTGCCAGCAGCCCGGGGGGGGATACGCAGTATTTT
CASSPGGDTQYF
>.|15|.|TRBV3-1/TRBV3-2|TRBJ2-1
TGTGCCAGCAGCCAAGCTCCAGGTCCCTACAATGAGCAGTTCTTC
CASSQAPGPYNEQFF
>.|17|.|TRBV9|TRBJ1-4
TGTGCCAGCAGCGTAAGGGGGGGCGAGGTATCTAATGAAAAACTGTTTTTT
CASSVRGGEVSNEKLFF
>.|13|.|TRBV12-3/TRBV12-4|TRBJ2-5
TGTGCCAGCAGTTTAGCCCTAGCAGAGACCCAGTACTTC
CASSLALAETQYF
>.|11|.|TRBV2|TRBJ2-3
TGTGCCAGCAGTTCGGGGGATACGCAGTATTTT
CASSSGDTQYF
>.|13|.|TRBV6-2/TRBV6-3|TRBJ1-5
TGTGCCAGCAGTTTCCAGGGCGGTCAGCCCCAGCATTTT
CASSFQGGQPQHF
>.|14|.|TRBV6-2/TRBV6-3|TRBJ2-1
TGTGCCAGCAGTTATGCGACCTCGGGTAATGAGCAGTTCTTC
CASSYATSGNEQFF